Below are 9 T cell receptor beta chains sequenced from a single sample in a study of T-cell memory formation after mild COVID-19 (dated by TCRdb to the early 2020s). The protocol used for the library was 5' RACE. The listed sequencing device is Illumina NovaSeq 6000. Clones were called with MiXCR by TCRdb after fastp trimmed the public reads at Q25, and only in-frame beta chains were retained. A single entry per CDR3 protein holds the most common genes and DNA from its merged rows. Recorded for this sample are about 130,000 distinct CDR3 sequences; about 5.9% of them occurred a single time. The leading ten clones occupy approximately 2.3% of the sample. Sequencing was carried out using PBMCs or a T cell subset sorted from them (not recorded which). Source of these receptors: an adult woman who had mild COVID-19 (a few samples of this study predate the infection). The sample titles of this study are shuffled in the database, so cell type and time point are left out; the donor was told from shared clones.

This chain connects TRBV20-1 to TRBJ1-6, with D possibly being TRBD1 (5 bases). The germline V gene has CDR1 DFQATT and CDR2 SNEGSKA (reference sequence). Deletions cut 1 base from V and 7 bases from J, with 17 bases between. The CDR3 spans 16 residues. The CDR3 DNA sequence: TGCAGTGCTAGAGGGCCTTTGGAGACAGACAATTCACCCCTCCACTTT. Amino acid sequence: CSARGPLETDNSPLHF.

This chain uses TRBV29-1 with TRBJ1-1; 7 bases map to TRBD1. The CDR3 spans 13 residues. The germline V gene has CDR1 SQVTM and CDR2 ANQGSEA. J was trimmed by 0 bases and V by 6 bases; bases with no gene match: 4. CDR3 loop: CSVRQGLNTEAFF. The CDR3 bases are TGCAGCGTCCGACAGGGACTGAACACTGAAGCTTTCTTT.

This clonotype was observed many times. V usage is TRBV7-2 and J usage is TRBJ2-5; D is unresolved. Trimming cost V 5 bases and J 14 bases, with 18 bases left between them. CDR1 is SGHTA and CDR2 is FQGNSA in the germline V gene. CDR3 length: 12 amino acids. The CDR3 loop is CASSKSGWSRYF. For the CDR3, the DNA is TGTGCCAGCAGCAAGAGTGGTTGGTCTCGATACTTC. Full variable domain (missing parts from reference TRBV7-2 and TRBJ2-5): GAGVSQSPSNKVTEKGKDVELRCDPISGHTALYWYRQSLGQGLEFLIYFQGNSAPDKSGLPSDRFSAERTGGSVSTLTIQRTQQEDSAVYLCASSKSGWSRYFGPGTRLLVL.

This clonotype has only a few counts. The V gene is TRBV12-3 or TRBV12-4, the J gene TRBJ2-7; a possible D gene is TRBD1 (5 bases). This CDR3 is built from 14 residues. V shed 3 bases and J shed 6 bases, with 15 bases lying between them. The CDR3 coding sequence is TGTGCCAGCAGTTTGCAGGGTGGGTCGCCCGAGCAGTACTTC. Protein product: CASSLQGGSPEQYF.

This clonotype was picked up a small number of times. The chain is built from TRBV4-2 and TRBJ1-2; D gene uncertain. This CDR3 has 15 amino acids. Between the trimmed V and J ends, which lost 1 base and 3 bases, there was a span of 12 bases. CDR1 and CDR2 (germline): LGHNA, YNFKEQ. The DNA for the CDR3 is TGTGCCAGCAGCCAAGTGGAGGGATACGACTATGGCTACACCTTC. As protein: CASSQVEGYDYGYTF.

The chain uses TRBV20-1 and TRBJ1-5; no firm D call. The CDR3 has 15 amino acids. Germline V gene lookup returns CDR1 DFQATT and CDR2 SNEGSKA (reference sequence). V was pared by 4 bases and J by 4 bases, with 17 bases between. This chain's CDR3 is CSATVGSPGNQPQHF. CDR3 bases: TGCAGTGCTACCGTAGGTAGTCCGGGGAATCAGCCCCAGCATTTT.

This clonotype was counted ten times or more. The chain carries TRBV12-3 or TRBV12-4 and TRBJ2-1, with 11 positions matching TRBD2. The CDR3 length is 15 residues. The V and J ends lost 6 bases and 6 bases, in that order; junction bases with no gene match: 7. DNA of the CDR3: TGTGCCAGCAGGGTACTAGCGGGAGTTGCCAATGAGCAGTTCTTC. It encodes CASRVLAGVANEQFF.

This clonotype was counted between two and nine times. This sequence joins TRBV20-1 and TRBJ2-4; D is perhaps TRBD1 (6 bases). The CDR3 is 16 amino acids. In germline, CDR1 is DFQATT, CDR2 SNEGSKA (reference sequence). Deletions cut 0 bases from V and 15 bases from J, with 27 bases between. This CDR3 reads CSARDLYRANTRFGYF. The CDR3 DNA reads as TGCAGTGCTAGAGATCTGTACAGGGCCAATACTAGGTTCGGGTACTTC.

This chain joins TRBV2 and TRBJ2-2, with D perhaps matching TRBD2 (5 bases). The CDR3 has 14 residues. The germline V gene encodes CDR1 SNHLY and CDR2 FYNNEI. The V end lost 5 bases, the J end lost 4 bases, and 11 bases lay between the germline ends. The CDR3 nucleotides are TGTGCCAGCAGTTTGTACGGACTCACCGGGGAGCTGTTTTTT. It translates to CASSLYGLTGELFF.